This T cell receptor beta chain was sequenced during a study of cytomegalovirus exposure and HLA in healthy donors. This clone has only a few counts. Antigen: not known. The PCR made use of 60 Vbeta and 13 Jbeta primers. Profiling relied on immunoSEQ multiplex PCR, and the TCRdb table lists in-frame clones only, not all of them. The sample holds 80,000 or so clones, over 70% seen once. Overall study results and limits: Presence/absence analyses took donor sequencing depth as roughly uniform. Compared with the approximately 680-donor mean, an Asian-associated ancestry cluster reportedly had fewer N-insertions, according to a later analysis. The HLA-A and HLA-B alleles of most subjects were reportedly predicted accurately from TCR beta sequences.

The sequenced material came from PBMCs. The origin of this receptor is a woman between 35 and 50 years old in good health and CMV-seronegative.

DNA of the CDR3: TGTGCCAGAAGCTTGGGTGGCGTAGGGGTGAGTCAGCCCCAGCATTTT. Its translation: CARSLGGVGVSQPQHF. V is TRBV5-3 and J is TRBJ1-5; weak D call: TRBD1 (5 bases). TRBV5-3 is flagged as an ORF with uncertain function. The CDR3 runs 16 residues. Trimming left V 0 bases short and J 6 bases short, with 16 bases between.